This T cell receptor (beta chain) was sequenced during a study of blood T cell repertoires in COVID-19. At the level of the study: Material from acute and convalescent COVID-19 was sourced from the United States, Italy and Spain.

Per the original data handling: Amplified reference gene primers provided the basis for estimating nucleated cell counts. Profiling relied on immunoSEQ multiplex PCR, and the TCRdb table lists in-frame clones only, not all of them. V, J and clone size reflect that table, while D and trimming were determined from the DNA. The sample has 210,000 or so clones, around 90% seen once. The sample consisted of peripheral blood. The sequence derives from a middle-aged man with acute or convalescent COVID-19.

This chain's CDR3 is CASSARFQETQYF. The CDR3 DNA sequence: TGTGCCAGCAGTGCCCGGTTCCAAGAGACCCAGTACTTC. The chain combines TRBV2 with TRBJ2-5; D remains ambiguous. Germline V CDR1 and CDR2: SNHLY, FYNNEI. This CDR3 is built from 13 residues. The V end lost 4 bases, the J end lost 1 base, and 7 bases lay between the germline ends.